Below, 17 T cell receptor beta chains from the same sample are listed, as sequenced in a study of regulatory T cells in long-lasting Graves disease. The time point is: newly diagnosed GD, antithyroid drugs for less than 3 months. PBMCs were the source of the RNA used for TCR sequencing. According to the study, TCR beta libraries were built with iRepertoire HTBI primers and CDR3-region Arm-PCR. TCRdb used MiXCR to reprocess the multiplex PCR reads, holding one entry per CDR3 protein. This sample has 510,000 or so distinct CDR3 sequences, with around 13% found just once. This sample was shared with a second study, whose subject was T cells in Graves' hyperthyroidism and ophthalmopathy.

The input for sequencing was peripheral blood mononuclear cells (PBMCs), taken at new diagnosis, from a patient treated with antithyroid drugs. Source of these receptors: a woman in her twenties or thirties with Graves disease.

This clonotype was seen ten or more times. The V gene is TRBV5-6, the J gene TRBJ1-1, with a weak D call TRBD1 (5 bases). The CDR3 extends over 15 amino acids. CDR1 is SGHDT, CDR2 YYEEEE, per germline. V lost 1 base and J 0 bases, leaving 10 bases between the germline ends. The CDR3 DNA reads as TGTGCCAGCAGCTTGCCGGGACTGCTGAACACTGAAGCTTTCTTT. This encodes CASSLPGLLNTEAFF.

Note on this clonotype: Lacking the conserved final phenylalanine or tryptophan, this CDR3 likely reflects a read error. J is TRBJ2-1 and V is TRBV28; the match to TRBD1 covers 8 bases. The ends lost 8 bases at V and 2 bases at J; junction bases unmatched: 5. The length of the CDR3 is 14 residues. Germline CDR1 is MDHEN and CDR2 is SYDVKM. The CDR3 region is CASGGTGPYNEQFL. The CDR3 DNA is TGTGCCAGCGGGGGGACAGGCCCCTACAATGAGCAGTTCCTC.

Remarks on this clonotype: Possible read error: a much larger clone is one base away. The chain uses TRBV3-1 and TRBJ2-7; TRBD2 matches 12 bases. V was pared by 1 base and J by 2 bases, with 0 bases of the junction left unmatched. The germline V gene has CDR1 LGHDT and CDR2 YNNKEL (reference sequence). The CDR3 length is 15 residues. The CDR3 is CASSQGTSGAYEQYF. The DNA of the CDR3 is TGTGCCAGCAGCCAAGGGACTAGCGGGGCCTACGAGCAGTACTTC.

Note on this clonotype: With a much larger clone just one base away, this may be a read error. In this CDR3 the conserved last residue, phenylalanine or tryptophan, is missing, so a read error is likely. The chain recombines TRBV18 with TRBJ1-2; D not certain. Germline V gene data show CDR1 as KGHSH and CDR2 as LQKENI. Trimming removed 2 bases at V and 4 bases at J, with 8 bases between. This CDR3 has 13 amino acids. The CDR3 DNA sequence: TGTGCCAGCTCACCATTTAGTCCCTATGGCTACACCGTC. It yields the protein CASSPFSPYGYTV.

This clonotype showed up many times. The CDR3 DNA follows: TGTGCCAGCAGCACGGACAGGCAAGTTGAGCAGTTCTTC. It yields the protein CASSTDRQVEQFF. The rearrangement uses TRBV2 and TRBJ2-1, with TRBD1 matching 7 bases. With 6 bases clipped from V and 9 bases from J, the junction kept 8 bases outside the gene matches. This CDR3 has 13 residues. Germline values: CDR1 SNHLY, CDR2 FYNNEI.

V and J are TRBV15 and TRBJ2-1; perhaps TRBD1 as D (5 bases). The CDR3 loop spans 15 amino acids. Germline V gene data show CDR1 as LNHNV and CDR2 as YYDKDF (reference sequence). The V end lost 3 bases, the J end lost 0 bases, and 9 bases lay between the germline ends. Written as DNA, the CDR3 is TGTGCCACCAGCAGGACCCAGGGCTCCTACAATGAGCAGTTCTTC. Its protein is CATSRTQGSYNEQFF.

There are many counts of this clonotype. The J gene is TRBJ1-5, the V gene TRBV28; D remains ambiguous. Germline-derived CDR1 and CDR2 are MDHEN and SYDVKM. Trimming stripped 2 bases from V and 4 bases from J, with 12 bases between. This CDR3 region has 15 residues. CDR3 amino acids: CASSLPDALNQPQHF. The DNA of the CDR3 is TGTGCCAGCAGTTTACCGGACGCCTTAAATCAGCCCCAGCATTTT.

In nucleotides, the CDR3 is TGCGCCAGCAGCAGGGGACCTCTGCCCGACGAGCAGTACTTC. Translated, it gives CASSRGPLPDEQYF. V usage is TRBV4-1 and J usage is TRBJ2-7; either TRBD1 or TRBD2 may fit D (5 bases each). The CDR3 runs 14 residues. Germline V gene data show CDR1 as MGHRA and CDR2 as YSYEKL. The V end lost 5 bases, the J end lost 5 bases, and 16 bases lay between the germline ends.

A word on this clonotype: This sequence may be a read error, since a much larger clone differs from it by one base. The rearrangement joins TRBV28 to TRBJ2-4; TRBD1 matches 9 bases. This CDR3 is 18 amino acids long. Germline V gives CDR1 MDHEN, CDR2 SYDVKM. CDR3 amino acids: CASSSLIKRDRDRVIRYF. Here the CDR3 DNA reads TGTGCCAGCAGTTCCCTAATTAAACGGGACAGGGATCGGGTCATTCGGTACTTC.

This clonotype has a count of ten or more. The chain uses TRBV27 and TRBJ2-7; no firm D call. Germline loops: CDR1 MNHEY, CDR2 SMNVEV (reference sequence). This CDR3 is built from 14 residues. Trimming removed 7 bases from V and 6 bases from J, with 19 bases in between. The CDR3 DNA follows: TGTGCCAGCATGATGGTCTGGAAGGGCGTCGAGCAGTACTTC. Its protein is CASMMVWKGVEQYF.

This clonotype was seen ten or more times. CDR3 region: CASRRRRPYNEQFF. Here the CDR3 DNA reads TGTGCCAGCAGACGGAGGCGCCCCTACAATGAGCAGTTCTTC. This sequence joins TRBV7-9 and TRBJ2-1, with D possibly matching TRBD2 (5 bases). This CDR3 spans 14 amino acids. Germline assignment: CDR1 SEHNR and CDR2 FQNEAQ (reference sequence). V was trimmed by 6 bases and J by 2 bases, leaving 11 bases between them.

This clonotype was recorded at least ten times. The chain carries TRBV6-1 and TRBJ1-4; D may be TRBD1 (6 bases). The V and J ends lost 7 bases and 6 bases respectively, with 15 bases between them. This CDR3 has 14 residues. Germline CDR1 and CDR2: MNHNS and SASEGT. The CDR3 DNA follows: TGTGCCAGCAAGGCCGGACAGAAACATGAAAAACTGTTTTTT. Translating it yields CASKAGQKHEKLFF.

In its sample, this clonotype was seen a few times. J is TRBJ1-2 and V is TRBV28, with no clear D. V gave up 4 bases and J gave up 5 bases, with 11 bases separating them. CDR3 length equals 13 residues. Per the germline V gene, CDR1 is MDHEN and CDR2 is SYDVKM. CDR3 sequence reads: CASSSVQDYGYTF. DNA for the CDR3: TGTGCCAGCAGTTCGGTTCAGGATTATGGCTACACCTTC.

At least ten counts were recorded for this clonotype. The CDR3 loop reads CASSFTTATYEQYF. DNA for the CDR3: TGTGCCAGCAGCTTTACCACCGCAACCTACGAGCAGTACTTC. The chain carries TRBV7-9 and TRBJ2-7, with no clear D. Germline V gene sequence: CDR1 SEHNR, CDR2 FQNEAQ (reference sequence). The germline V and J ends were trimmed by 3 bases and 2 bases, with 11 bases remaining between them. This CDR3 comprises 14 residues.

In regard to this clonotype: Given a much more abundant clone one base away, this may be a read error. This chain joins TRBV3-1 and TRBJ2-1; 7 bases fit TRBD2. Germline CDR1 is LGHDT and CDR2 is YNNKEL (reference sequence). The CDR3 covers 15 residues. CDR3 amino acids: CASGQRGSFANEQFF. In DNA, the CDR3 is TGTGCCAGCGGCCAACGCGGGAGTTTCGCTAATGAGCAGTTCTTC.

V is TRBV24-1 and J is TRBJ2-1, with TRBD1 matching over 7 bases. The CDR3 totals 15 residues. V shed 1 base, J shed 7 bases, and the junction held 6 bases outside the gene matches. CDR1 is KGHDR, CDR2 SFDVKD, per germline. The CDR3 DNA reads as TGTGCCACCAGTGATTTAGGGCAGGGGGAAAATGAGCAGTTCTTC. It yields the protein CATSDLGQGENEQFF.

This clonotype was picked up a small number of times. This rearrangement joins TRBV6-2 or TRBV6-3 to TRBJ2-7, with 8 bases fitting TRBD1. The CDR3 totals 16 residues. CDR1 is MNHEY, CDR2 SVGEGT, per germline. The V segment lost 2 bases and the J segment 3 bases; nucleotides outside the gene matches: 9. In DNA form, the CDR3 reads TGTGCCAGCAGTTACACCCCCGGACAGGGTGGCTACGAGCAGTACTTC. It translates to CASSYTPGQGGYEQYF.